This T cell receptor (beta chain) appears in the sequencing data of a study of blood T cells in healthy people across ages. The CDR3 totals 15 residues. Germline trimming cut 5 bases from V and 4 bases from J; bases unmatched to any gene: 11. The germline V gene has CDR1 MNHEY and CDR2 SMNVEV (reference sequence). Study results and caveats: Per million T cells, the diversity of TCR beta decreased roughly linearly as age advanced. Not knowing donor CMV status may have confounded expanded clonotype changes.

The authors ran a second PCR of about 6 to 11 cycles using a sample-barcoded 5' primer and a J-beta primer mix. Carrying 12 random nucleotides, a template-switch adaptor labeled each individual cDNA molecule. Researchers report that each sample yielded at least 2.5 million CDR3-containing paired-end reads. MiXCR, applied by TCRdb to the 5' RACE reads, yields one record per CDR3 protein. Among about 1,400,000 distinct CDR3 sequences listed, around 59% were seen once. In regard to this clonotype: No antigen is known for it.

This chain connects TRBV27 to TRBJ2-7; TRBD1 matches 7 bases. The TCR comes from a man between 18 and 29 years old in good health. The specimen was blood. The CDR3 spells CASSRGQTGRYEQYF. DNA of the CDR3: TGTGCCAGCAGTCGTGGGCAGACAGGGAGATACGAGCAGTACTTC.